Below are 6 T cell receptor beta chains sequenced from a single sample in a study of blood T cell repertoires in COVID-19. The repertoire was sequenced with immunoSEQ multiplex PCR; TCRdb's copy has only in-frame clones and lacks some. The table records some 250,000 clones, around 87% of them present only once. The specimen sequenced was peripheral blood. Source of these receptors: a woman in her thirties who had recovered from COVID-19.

CDR3 coding DNA: TGCGCCAGCAGTGAGTCGGACAAACGTAAGCAGTTCTTC. Protein product: CASSESDKRKQFF. This sequence joins TRBV10-1 and TRBJ2-1, with D maybe TRBD1 (5 bases). Germline CDR1 and CDR2: WNHNN and SYGVQD (reference sequence). The V gene lost 0 bases and the J gene lost 11 bases, with 11 bases spanning the gap. There are 13 residues in the CDR3.

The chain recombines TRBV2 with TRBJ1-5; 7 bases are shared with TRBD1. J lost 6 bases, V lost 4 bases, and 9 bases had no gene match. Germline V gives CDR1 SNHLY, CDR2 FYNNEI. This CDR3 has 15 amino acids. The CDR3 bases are TGTGCCAGCAGTGGGACAGGACATGTGGCTCAGCCCCAGCATTTT. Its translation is CASSGTGHVAQPQHF.

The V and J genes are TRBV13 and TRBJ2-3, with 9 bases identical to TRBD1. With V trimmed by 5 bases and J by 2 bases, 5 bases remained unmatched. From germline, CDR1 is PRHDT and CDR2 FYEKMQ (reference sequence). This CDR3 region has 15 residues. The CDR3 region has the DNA TGTGCCAGCAGCCCCGGACAGGGGAACACAGATACGCAGTATTTT. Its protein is CASSPGQGNTDTQYF.

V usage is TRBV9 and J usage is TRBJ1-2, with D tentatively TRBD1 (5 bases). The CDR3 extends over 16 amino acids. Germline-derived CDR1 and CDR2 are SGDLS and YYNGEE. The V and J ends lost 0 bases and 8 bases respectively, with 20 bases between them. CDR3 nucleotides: TGTGCCAGCAGCGTAGGAATCGGGGGGAGGTCCCCCGGCTACACCTTC. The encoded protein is CASSVGIGGRSPGYTF.

CDR3 protein: CASSPITRTSGGALNEQFF. For the CDR3, the DNA is TGTGCCAGCTCACCTATAACCAGGACTAGCGGGGGGGCCCTCAATGAGCAGTTCTTC. The V call is TRBV18, the J call TRBJ2-1; 15 bases are a match to TRBD2. Germline V gene lookup returns CDR1 KGHSH and CDR2 LQKENI. There are 19 residues in the CDR3. With 3 bases clipped from V and 6 bases from J, the junction kept 12 bases outside the gene matches.

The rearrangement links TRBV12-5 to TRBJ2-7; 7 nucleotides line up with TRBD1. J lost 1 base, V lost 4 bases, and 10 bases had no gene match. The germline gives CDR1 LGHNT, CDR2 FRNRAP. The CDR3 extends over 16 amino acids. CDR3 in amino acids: CASGSERGQASYEQYF. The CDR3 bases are TGTGCTAGTGGTTCTGAGAGAGGACAGGCTTCCTACGAGCAGTACTTC.